Sequencing of this TCR beta chain was carried out in a study of cytomegalovirus exposure and HLA in healthy donors. In the study overall: Samples from HLA-typed donors yielded 65 million to 90 million unique TCRs in an early data release. Findings and limits, study-wide: Reportedly, fewer N-insertions than the approximately 690-donor mean appeared in an Asian-associated ancestry cluster in a later analysis. Cytomegalovirus status was reportedly diagnosed by the classifier with high specificity and sensitivity. Researchers catalogued roughly 150 TCR beta chains as cytomegalovirus-associated.

The primer mix had 60 Vbeta and 13 Jbeta primers. Produced via immunoSEQ multiplex PCR; TCRdb's table is partial and in-frame only. This table lists 110,000 to 150,000 clones. Details on this clone: What it binds is not known.

Germline values: CDR1 SNHLY, CDR2 FYNNEI. This CDR3 spans 15 amino acids. Trimming removed 6 bases at V and 4 bases at J, with 15 bases between. The sequence was collected from a man aged 35 to 55 in good health and CMV-seronegative. Sequenced material: PBMCs. The chain uses TRBV2 and TRBJ2-2; D may be TRBD2 (5 bases). The CDR3 region is CASSKGLAGTGELFF. The CDR3, as DNA: TGTGCCAGCAGCAAAGGGCTGGCGGGCACCGGGGAGCTGTTTTTT.